What follows are 13 T cell receptor beta chains derived from one specimen sequenced in a study of blood T cell repertoires in COVID-19. Method: immunoSEQ multiplex PCR; TCRdb's copy keeps in-frame clones and lacks some. The sample shows some 160,000 clones, around nine tenths of them seen only once. Sequences were obtained from peripheral blood. The receptors were gathered from a man between 50 and 59 years old who had recovered from COVID-19.

CDR3: CASSITSDQPQHF. CDR3 DNA: TGTGCCAGCAGCATAACCTCGGATCAGCCCCAGCATTTT. The chain uses TRBV12-3 or TRBV12-4 and TRBJ1-5; D gene uncertain. Trimming cost V 6 bases and J 5 bases, with 11 bases left between them. The CDR3 runs 13 residues.

This chain links TRBV5-6 with TRBJ1-2, with 7 nucleotides matching TRBD1. Trimming removed 0 bases from V and 7 bases from J; junction bases left unmatched: 6. The CDR3 length is 14 residues. Germline-derived CDR1 and CDR2 are SGHDT and YYEEEE. CDR3: CASSLVEGAGGYTF. As DNA, the CDR3 is TGTGCCAGCAGCTTGGTGGAGGGGGCGGGTGGCTACACCTTC. The variable domain in full, with the rest retrieved from reference TRBV5-6 and TRBJ1-2, is DAGVTQSPTHLIKTRGQQVTLRCSPKSGHDTVSWYQQALGQGPQFIFQYYEEEERQRGNFPDRFSGHQFPNYSSELNVNALLLGDSALYLCASSLVEGAGGYTFGSGTRLTVV.

V and J are TRBV5-4 and TRBJ2-7; a possible D gene is TRBD2 (6 bases). Germline V CDR1 and CDR2: SGHNT, YYREEE (reference sequence). Trimming cost V 0 bases and J 7 bases, with 14 bases left between them. The CDR3 extends over 14 amino acids. CDR3 residues: CASSLGVGRGEQYF. DNA for the CDR3: TGTGCCAGCAGCTTGGGTGTTGGTCGGGGGGAGCAGTACTTC. Filled out from reference TRBV5-4 and TRBJ2-7, the complete variable domain reads ETGVTQSPTHLIKTRGQQVTLRCSSQSGHNTVSWYQQALGQGPQFIFQYYREEENGRGNFPPRFSGLQFPNYSSELNVNALELDDSALYLCASSLGVGRGEQYFGPGTRLTVT.

The rearrangement uses TRBV28 and TRBJ1-1; the D gene is possibly TRBD1 (5 bases). V was trimmed by 2 bases and J by 3 bases, leaving 13 bases between them. The CDR3 is 15 residues long. Germline V gene sequence: CDR1 MDHEN, CDR2 SYDVKM. The CDR3 coding sequence is TGTGCCAGCAGTTTAACTGGACCGGGGGACACTGAAGCTTTCTTT. It codes for CASSLTGPGDTEAFF.

CDR3 amino acids: CASSLGQYTEAFF. The CDR3 DNA reads TGTGCCAGCAGCCTCGGACAGTACACTGAAGCTTTCTTT. The gene calls are TRBV7-2 and TRBJ1-1; tentative D call: TRBD1 (6 bases). The CDR3 has 13 amino acids. Per the germline V gene, CDR1 is SGHTA and CDR2 is FQGNSA. V was pared by 5 bases and J by 3 bases, with 10 bases between.

This chain links TRBV6-6 with TRBJ1-5, with D hard to call. CDR1 is MNHNY, CDR2 SVGAGI, per germline (reference sequence). Trimming left V 2 bases short and J 2 bases short, with 7 bases between. CDR3 size: 14 residues. The CDR3 spells CASSYKGGNQPQHF. The CDR3 DNA reads as TGTGCCAGCAGTTACAAGGGAGGCAATCAGCCCCAGCATTTT.

CDR3 protein: CSVFGAAFTNTEAFF. The CDR3 DNA reads TGCAGCGTTTTTGGGGCAGCGTTTACGAACACTGAAGCTTTCTTT. V and J are TRBV29-1 and TRBJ1-1; weak D call: TRBD1 (5 bases). V was clipped by 5 bases and J by 1 base, with 17 bases between them. Germline-derived CDR1 and CDR2 are SQVTM and ANQGSEA. The CDR3 loop spans 15 amino acids.

V is TRBV6-1 and J is TRBJ1-2; no firm D call. The CDR3 runs 14 residues. Trimming stripped 1 base from V and 4 bases from J, with 10 bases between. Germline V gene sequence: CDR1 MNHNS, CDR2 SASEGT. The chain's CDR3 is CASSEESRIYGYTF. CDR3 DNA sequence: TGTGCCAGCAGTGAAGAGAGCAGGATCTATGGCTACACCTTC.

The genes are TRBV5-4 and TRBJ2-7; 8 bases align to TRBD1. Unmatched junction bases numbered 10, after V lost 4 bases and J lost 4 bases. This CDR3 comprises 15 residues. Germline V gene data show CDR1 as SGHNT and CDR2 as YYREEE (reference sequence). CDR3 loop: CASSPPGQESYEQYF. In DNA form, the CDR3 reads TGTGCCAGCAGCCCGCCGGGACAGGAATCTTACGAGCAGTACTTC.

The V gene is TRBV2, the J gene TRBJ2-5, with D possibly TRBD1 on 5 matching bases. The CDR3 consists of 14 residues. Germline-derived CDR1 and CDR2 are SNHLY and FYNNEI. The V end lost 8 bases, the J end lost 0 bases, and 13 bases lay between the germline ends. CDR3 sequence: CASLRGRYQETQYF. The CDR3 nucleotides read TGTGCCAGCCTAAGGGGCCGGTACCAAGAGACCCAGTACTTC. The entire variable domain, with the rest obtained from reference TRBV2 and TRBJ2-5, is as follows: EPEVTQTPSHQVTQMGQEVILRCVPISNHLYFYWYRQILGQKVEFLVSFYNNEISEKSEIFDDQFSVERPDGSNFTLKIRSTKLEDSAMYFCASLRGRYQETQYFGPGTRLLVL.

V is TRBV28 and J is TRBJ1-2; no clear D gene. CDR1 and CDR2 (germline): MDHEN, SYDVKM. The length of the CDR3 is 14 residues. Trimming cost V 1 base and J 4 bases, with 10 bases left between them. The CDR3 nucleotides read TGTGCCAGCAGTTTATTTTCGGTCACCTATGGCTACACCTTC. Translation gives CASSLFSVTYGYTF.

The rearrangement links TRBV30 to TRBJ2-4; D might be TRBD2 (5 bases). The V end was cut by 5 bases, the J end by 0 bases, with 14 bases between. Germline CDR1 and CDR2: GTSNPN and SVGIG (reference sequence). This CDR3 contains 15 residues. The DNA for the CDR3 is TGTGCCTGGGCTACGGGATCCCTAGCCAAAAACATTCAGTACTTC. Translated, it gives CAWATGSLAKNIQYF.

This chain uses TRBV27 with TRBJ2-2, with TRBD2 matching over 13 bases. This CDR3 contains 19 residues. Trimming took 6 bases from V and 2 from J; bases not matched to a gene: 12. Germline assignment: CDR1 MNHEY and CDR2 SMNVEV (reference sequence). CDR3 sequence: CASSRTSGRGFLNTGELFF. As DNA, the CDR3 is TGTGCCAGCAGCAGGACTAGCGGGAGAGGCTTTTTAAACACCGGGGAGCTGTTTTTT.